This T cell receptor (beta chain) was identified in a study of shared clonotypes between healthy human individuals. Terminally differentiated effector memory CD45RA+ cells were excluded from the naive CD8 cells, which were CD45RO-negative and positively selected for CCR7. Sequencing was performed with immunoSEQ multiplex PCR; in TCRdb, only in-frame clones are kept and a portion is missing. Of around 580,000 clones in the sample, roughly 98% were seen once. The CDR3 is 15 amino acids. V was pared by 4 bases and J by 7 bases, with 8 bases of the junction left unmatched. Germline CDR1 reads SGHKS; CDR2 reads YYEKEE (reference sequence).

The TCR comes from a man aged 30 to 39 in good health. Sequencing was performed on naive CD8+ T cells sorted from blood. This chain connects TRBV5-5 to TRBJ2-1, with 10 bases that match TRBD2. CDR3 sequence (DNA): TGTGCCAGCAGCAAACGACTAGCGGGCCTAAATGAGCAGTTCTTC. It is translated as CASSKRLAGLNEQFF.